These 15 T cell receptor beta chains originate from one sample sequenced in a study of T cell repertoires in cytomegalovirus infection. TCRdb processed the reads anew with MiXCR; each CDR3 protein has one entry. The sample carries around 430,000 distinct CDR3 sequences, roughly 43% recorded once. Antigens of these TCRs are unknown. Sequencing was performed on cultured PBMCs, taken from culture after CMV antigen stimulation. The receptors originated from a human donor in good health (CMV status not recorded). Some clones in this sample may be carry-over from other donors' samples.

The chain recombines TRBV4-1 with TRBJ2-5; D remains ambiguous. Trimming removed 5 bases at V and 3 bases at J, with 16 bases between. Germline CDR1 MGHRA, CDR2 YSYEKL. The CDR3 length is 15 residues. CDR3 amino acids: CASSFRSRVEETQYF. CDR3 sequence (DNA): TGCGCCAGCAGCTTCCGGTCGCGCGTCGAAGAGACCCAGTACTTC.

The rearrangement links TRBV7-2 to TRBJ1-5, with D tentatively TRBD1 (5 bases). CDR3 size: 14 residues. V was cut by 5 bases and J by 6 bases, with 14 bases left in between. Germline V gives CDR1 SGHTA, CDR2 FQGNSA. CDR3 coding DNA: TGTGCCAGCAGCGAGGGCCGCGGGGCTCAGCCCCAGCATTTT. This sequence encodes CASSEGRGAQPQHF.

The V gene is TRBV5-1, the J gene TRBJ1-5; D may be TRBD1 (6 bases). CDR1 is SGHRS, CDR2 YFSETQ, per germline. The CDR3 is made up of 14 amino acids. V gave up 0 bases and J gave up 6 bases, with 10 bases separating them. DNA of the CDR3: TGCGCCAGCAGCTTGGAGGCAGGGGTTCAGCCCCAGCATTTT. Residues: CASSLEAGVQPQHF.

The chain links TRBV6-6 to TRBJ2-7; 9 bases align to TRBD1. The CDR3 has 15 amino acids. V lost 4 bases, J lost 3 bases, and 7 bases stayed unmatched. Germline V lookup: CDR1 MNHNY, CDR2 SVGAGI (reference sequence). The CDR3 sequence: CASSWTGATDYEQYF. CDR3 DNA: TGTGCCAGCAGTTGGACAGGGGCCACGGACTACGAGCAGTACTTC.

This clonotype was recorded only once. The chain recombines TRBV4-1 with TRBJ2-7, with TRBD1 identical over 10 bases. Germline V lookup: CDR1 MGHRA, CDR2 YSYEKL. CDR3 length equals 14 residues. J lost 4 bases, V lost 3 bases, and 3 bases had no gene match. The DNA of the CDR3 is TGCGCCAGCAGCCAGCTGGGACAGGGGTACGAGCAGTACTTC. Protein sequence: CASSQLGQGYEQYF.

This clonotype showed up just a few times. CDR3 residues: CASSKDRDASSGNTIYF. The DNA of the CDR3 is TGTGCCAGTAGTAAAGACCGGGACGCGAGCTCTGGAAACACCATATATTTT. V is TRBV19 and J is TRBJ1-3; weak D call: TRBD1 (5 bases). CDR1 LNHDA and CDR2 SQIVND come from the germline V gene (reference sequence). The CDR3 contains 17 residues. Deletions cut 4 bases from V and 0 bases from J, with 16 bases between.

CDR3 sequence: CSAWASSNYGYTF. Written as DNA, the CDR3 is TGCAGTGCTTGGGCCTCCTCGAACTATGGCTACACCTTC. The chain links TRBV20-1 to TRBJ1-2; the D is unclear. The CDR3 is made up of 13 amino acids. The germline V gene has CDR1 DFQATT and CDR2 SNEGSKA (reference sequence). Trimming shortened V by 5 bases and J by 2 bases, and 12 bases separated the two germline ends.

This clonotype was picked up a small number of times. CDR3 residues: CASSSQSGGLYNEQFF. CDR3 sequence (DNA): TGTGCCAGCAGCTCCCAGAGCGGGGGGCTATACAATGAGCAGTTCTTC. V and J are TRBV7-2 and TRBJ2-1; 9 bases fit TRBD2. The V and J ends lost 4 bases and 4 bases, in that order; junction bases with no gene match: 8. The CDR3 runs 16 residues. The V gene's germline CDR1 is SGHTA and CDR2 FQGNSA.

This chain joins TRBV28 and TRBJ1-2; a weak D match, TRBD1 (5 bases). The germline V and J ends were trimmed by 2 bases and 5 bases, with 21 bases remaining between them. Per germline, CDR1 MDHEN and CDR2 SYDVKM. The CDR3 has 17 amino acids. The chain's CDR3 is CASSLPGRASNPYGYTF. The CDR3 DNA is TGTGCCAGCAGTTTACCCGGCAGGGCGTCTAACCCTTATGGCTACACCTTC.

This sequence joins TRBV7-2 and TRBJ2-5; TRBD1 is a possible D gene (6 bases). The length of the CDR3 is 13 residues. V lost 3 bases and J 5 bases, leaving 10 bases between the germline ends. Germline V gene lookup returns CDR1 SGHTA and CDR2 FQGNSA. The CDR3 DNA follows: TGTGCCAGCAGCTTGGACAGCAGGGAGACCCAGTACTTC. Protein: CASSLDSRETQYF. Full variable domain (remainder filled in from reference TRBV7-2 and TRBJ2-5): GAGVSQSPSNKVTEKGKDVELRCDPISGHTALYWYRQSLGQGLEFLIYFQGNSAPDKSGLPSDRFSAERTGGSVSTLTIQRTQQEDSAVYLCASSLDSRETQYFGPGTRLLVL.

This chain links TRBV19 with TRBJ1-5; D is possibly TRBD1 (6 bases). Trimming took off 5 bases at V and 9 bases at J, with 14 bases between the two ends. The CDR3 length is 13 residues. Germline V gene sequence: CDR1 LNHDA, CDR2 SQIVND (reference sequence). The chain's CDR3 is CASSAQGPGPQHF. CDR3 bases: TGTGCCAGTAGTGCACAGGGTCCCGGGCCCCAGCATTTT.

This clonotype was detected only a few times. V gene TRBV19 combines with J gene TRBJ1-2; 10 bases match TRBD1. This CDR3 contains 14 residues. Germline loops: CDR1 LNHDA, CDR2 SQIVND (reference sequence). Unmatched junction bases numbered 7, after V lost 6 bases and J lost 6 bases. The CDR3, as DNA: TGTGCCAGTAGATCGGGACAGGGGATGGATGGCTACACCTTC. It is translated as CASRSGQGMDGYTF.

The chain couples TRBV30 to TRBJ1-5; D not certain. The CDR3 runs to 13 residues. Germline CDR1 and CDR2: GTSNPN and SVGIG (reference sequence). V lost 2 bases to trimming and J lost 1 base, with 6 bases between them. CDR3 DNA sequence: TGTGCCTGGAGTAGGGAGAGCAATCAGCCCCAGCATTTT. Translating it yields CAWSRESNQPQHF.

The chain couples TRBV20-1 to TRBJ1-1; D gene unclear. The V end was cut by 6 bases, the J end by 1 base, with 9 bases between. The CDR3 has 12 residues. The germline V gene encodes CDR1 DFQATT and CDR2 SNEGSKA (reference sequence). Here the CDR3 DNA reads TGCAGTGCGAATCCCTGGAACACTGAAGCTTTCTTT. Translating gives CSANPWNTEAFF.

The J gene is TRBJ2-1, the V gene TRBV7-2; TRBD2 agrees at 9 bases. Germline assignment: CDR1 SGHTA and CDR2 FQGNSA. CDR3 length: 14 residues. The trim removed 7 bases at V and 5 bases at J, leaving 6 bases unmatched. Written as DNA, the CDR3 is TGTGCCAGCACCCGGACTAGCGCCCACAATGAGCAGTTCTTC. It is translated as CASTRTSAHNEQFF.